The next 5 T cell receptor beta chains were all read from a single sample in a study of siplizumab effects on memory and regulatory T cells. Assay used: immunoSEQ multiplex PCR; TCRdb lists only in-frame clones, some missing. The table includes more than 60,000 clones, 93% detected once. Sequencing used CD8+ T cells sorted from blood. The receptors derive from a human donor in good health.

The chain is built from TRBV5-6 and TRBJ2-3; 8 positions match TRBD2. V shed 4 bases and J 0 bases; nucleotides not matched to a gene: 16. The CDR3 has 19 residues. Germline V lookup: CDR1 SGHDT, CDR2 YYEEEE. The CDR3 DNA sequence: TGTGCCAGCAGCCCACCGGGACTAGGGAAAACTTCTAGCACAGATACGCAGTATTTT. Its translation: CASSPPGLGKTSSTDTQYF.

This chain joins TRBV9 and TRBJ2-3, with 11 bases identical to TRBD2. The CDR3 consists of 17 residues. Germline assignment: CDR1 SGDLS and CDR2 YYNGEE. J lost 7 bases, V lost 0 bases, and 10 bases had no gene match. The CDR3 protein is CASSVAWASGGLYTQYF. Written as DNA, the CDR3 is TGTGCCAGCAGCGTAGCCTGGGCTAGCGGGGGGTTGTATACGCAGTATTTT.

The CDR3 protein is CASSLGTGQETQYF. The CDR3 coding sequence is TGTGCCAGCAGCTTGGGGACAGGACAAGAGACCCAGTACTTC. The rearrangement links TRBV7-7 to TRBJ2-5; 8 bases map to TRBD1. Trimming removed 3 bases from V and 2 bases from J; junction bases left unmatched: 2. The germline V gene encodes CDR1 SSHAT and CDR2 FNYEAQ (reference sequence). The CDR3 spans 14 residues.

V is TRBV11-2 and J is TRBJ2-2, with D perhaps matching TRBD2 (6 bases). This CDR3 contains 12 residues. Germline V gene lookup returns CDR1 SGHAT and CDR2 FQNNGV. CDR3 nucleotides: TGTGCGACGACTAGAAGTACCGGGGAGCTGTTTTTT. It encodes CATTRSTGELFF.

The chain has TRBV28 and TRBJ1-2; 9 bases agree with TRBD1. CDR3 length: 14 residues. The ends lost 5 bases at V and 10 bases at J; junction bases unmatched: 11. From germline, CDR1 is MDHEN and CDR2 SYDVKM. CDR3 loop: CASSPIRDRVVYTF. The CDR3 coding sequence is TGTGCCAGCAGTCCGATCCGGGACAGGGTGGTCTACACCTTC.